Presented here are 25 T cell receptor beta chains from one specimen sequenced in a study of blood T cell repertoires in COVID-19 (TCRdb year 2020). To prepare the library, the immunoSEQ multiplex PCR assay was applied. As stored in TCRdb, this immuneACCESS dataset retains in-frame rearrangements with V and J assigned. A fraction of the clones does not appear; measured against another copy, unresolved V genes explain less than half of the discrepancy, and the remainder lacks a known reason. Here the sample has 150,000 to 200,000 clones; about 93% occur a single time. Roughly 5% of the sample is in the top ten clones. The sequenced sample consisted of peripheral blood. These receptors originate from a woman between 45 and 60 years old with acute or convalescent COVID-19.

This sequence joins TRBV7-3 and TRBJ2-7; no clear D. With 5 bases removed from V and 9 bases from J, the gap between germline ends came to 17 bases. This CDR3 is built from 13 residues. The V gene's germline CDR1 is SGHTA and CDR2 FQGTGA. The CDR3 sequence: CASSPTPFAWQYF. CDR3 nucleotide sequence: TGTGCCAGCAGCCCTACGCCGTTTGCCTGGCAGTACTTC.

This clone was seen a single time. The chain combines TRBV10-3 with TRBJ1-1; TRBD1 matches at 10 bases. After removal of 3 bases from V and 2 bases from J, the junction contained 6 bases not matched to a gene. CDR3 length: 16 amino acids. Per the germline V gene, CDR1 is ENHRY and CDR2 is SYGVKD. The CDR3 here is CAISDQGQGLNTEAFF. CDR3 in DNA: TGTGCCATCAGTGACCAGGGACAGGGGCTAAACACTGAAGCTTTCTTT.

This rearrangement joins TRBV7-9 to TRBJ2-3, with D hard to call. The CDR3 runs to 14 residues. V was clipped by 4 bases and J by 4 bases, with 12 bases between them. CDR1 is SEHNR and CDR2 is FQNEAQ in the germline V gene (reference sequence). The CDR3 loop reads CASSSFPRADTQYF. DNA for the CDR3: TGTGCCAGCAGCTCGTTCCCCCGGGCAGATACGCAGTATTTT. Drawing the rest from reference TRBV7-9 and TRBJ2-3, the complete variable domain is DTGVSQNPRHKITKRGQNVTFRCDPISEHNRLYWYRQTLGQGPEFLTYFQNEAQLEKSRLLSDRFSAERPKGSFSTLEIQRTEQGDSAMYLCASSSFPRADTQYFGPGTRLTVL.

The chain carries TRBV4-3 and TRBJ2-3; the D gene is possibly TRBD2 (6 bases). Germline V gives CDR1 LGHNA, CDR2 YSLEER. The length of the CDR3 is 16 residues. V shed 5 bases and J shed 4 bases, with 19 bases lying between them. The CDR3 spells CASSGGTYGSSDTQYF. The CDR3 bases are TGCGCCAGCAGCGGGGGGACTTATGGAAGTTCAGATACGCAGTATTTT.

V is TRBV4-3 and J is TRBJ2-1; 10 bases align to TRBD2. The germline gives CDR1 LGHNA, CDR2 YSLEER. The length of the CDR3 is 20 residues. V lost 4 bases, J lost 8 bases, and 23 bases stayed unmatched. CDR3 loop: CASSLPPASGSSNIAYEQFF. CDR3 DNA: TGCGCCAGCAGCCTCCCCCCGGCTAGCGGGAGTTCTAATATCGCCTATGAGCAGTTCTTC.

The chain links TRBV11-2 to TRBJ2-3, with D possibly TRBD1 on 5 matching bases. CDR1 and CDR2 (germline): SGHAT, FQNNGV. V lost 9 bases and J lost 5, with 9 bases in between. CDR3 length: 11 residues. This CDR3 is CASAGIDTQYF. In nucleotides, the CDR3 is TGTGCCAGTGCAGGGATAGATACGCAGTATTTT.

V gene TRBV7-9 combines with J gene TRBJ2-1, with D possibly TRBD2 on 6 matching bases. With 2 bases removed from V and 0 bases from J, the gap between germline ends came to 11 bases. The CDR3 has 16 residues. CDR1 and CDR2 from the germline V gene are SEHNR and FQNEAQ (reference sequence). As DNA, the CDR3 is TGTGCCAGCAGCTTAATTGGCGGGGTCTCCTACAATGAGCAGTTCTTC. Its protein product is CASSLIGGVSYNEQFF.

V is TRBV4-2 and J is TRBJ2-7; weak D call: TRBD1 (6 bases). Germline V gene data show CDR1 as LGHNA and CDR2 as YNFKEQ. This CDR3 has 18 residues. Trimming removed 4 bases at V and 4 bases at J, with 26 bases between. CDR3 DNA sequence: TGTGCCAGCAGCCTTGTGCATATCCCGGGACAAGTCTCGTACGAGCAGTACTTC. Encoded protein: CASSLVHIPGQVSYEQYF.

The chain has TRBV19 and TRBJ1-2, with 7 nucleotides matching TRBD1. CDR3 length: 14 amino acids. V shed 9 bases, J shed 3 bases, and the junction held 10 bases outside the gene matches. The V gene's germline CDR1 is LNHDA and CDR2 SQIVND (reference sequence). This chain's CDR3 is CASGSRDSDYGYTF. Written as DNA, the CDR3 is TGTGCCAGCGGTTCTCGGGACAGTGACTATGGCTACACCTTC.

V usage is TRBV29-1 and J usage is TRBJ2-1, with D possibly being TRBD1 (5 bases). Between the trimmed V and J ends, which lost 0 bases and 0 bases, there was a span of 12 bases. Germline CDR1 SQVTM, CDR2 ANQGSEA. The CDR3 length is 16 residues. CDR3 sequence (DNA): TGCAGCGTTGAAGAGGCCAGGGCAATCTCCTACAATGAGCAGTTCTTC. It translates to CSVEEARAISYNEQFF.

V gene TRBV5-8 combines with J gene TRBJ1-4, with D perhaps TRBD1 (6 bases). The CDR3 covers 15 residues. Germline assignment: CDR1 SGHTS and CDR2 YDEGEE. The germline V and J ends were trimmed by 2 bases and 5 bases, with 13 bases remaining between them. The CDR3 bases are TGTGCCAGCAGCTTTTCCCGGGGGGCGAATGAAAAACTGTTTTTT. Its protein product is CASSFSRGANEKLFF. Variable domain in full (rest from reference TRBV5-8 and TRBJ1-4): EAGVTQSPTHLIKTRGQQATLRCSPISGHTSVYWYQQALGLGLQFLLWYDEGEERNRGNFPPRFSGRQFPNYSSELNVNALELEDSALYLCASSFSRGANEKLFFGSGTQLSVL.

The genes are TRBV7-6 and TRBJ2-5, with 8 nucleotides matching TRBD2. The V gene end was trimmed by 7 bases and the J gene end by 5 bases; junction bases not matched to a gene: 9. The CDR3 contains 14 residues. In germline, CDR1 is SGHVS, CDR2 FNYEAQ. This chain's CDR3 is CASTLGGGEETQYF. CDR3 DNA: TGTGCCAGCACCCTCGGGGGGGGAGAGGAGACCCAGTACTTC.

The V gene is TRBV28, the J gene TRBJ1-5; D gene ambiguous. With 5 bases removed from V and 6 bases from J, the gap between germline ends came to 14 bases. This CDR3 has 14 residues. The germline gives CDR1 MDHEN, CDR2 SYDVKM. The CDR3 protein is CASSLTMTSQPQHF. The CDR3 DNA reads TGTGCCAGCAGTCTTACTATGACGAGTCAGCCCCAGCATTTT.

The genes are TRBV19 and TRBJ1-5; D may be TRBD1 (6 bases). Germline lookup yields CDR1 LNHDA and CDR2 SQIVND (reference sequence). The ends were cut back, 1 base at V and 3 bases at J, with 7 bases in the middle. This CDR3 region has 14 residues. The CDR3 coding sequence is TGTGCCAGTAGTATAGCAGGGGTCAATCAGCCCCAGCATTTT. It is translated as CASSIAGVNQPQHF. Combining the CDR3 with reference TRBV19 and TRBJ1-5 gives the whole variable domain DGGITQSPKYLFRKEGQNVTLSCEQNLNHDAMYWYRQDPGQGLRLIYYSQIVNDFQKGDIAEGYSVSREKKESFPLTVTSAQKNPTAFYLCASSIAGVNQPQHFGDGTRLSIL.

V is TRBV9 and J is TRBJ1-3; weak D call: TRBD1 (5 bases). In germline, CDR1 is SGDLS, CDR2 YYNGEE. The CDR3 totals 15 residues. V lost 0 bases to trimming and J lost 0 bases, with 7 bases between them. Written as DNA, the CDR3 is TGTGCCAGCAGCGTAGGGACAACCTCTGGAAACACCATATATTTT. Its translation is CASSVGTTSGNTIYF.

The chain's CDR3 is CATSAGGGVTGELFF. The CDR3 region has the DNA TGTGCCACCAGTGCCGGGGGAGGGGTAACCGGGGAGCTGTTTTTT. The chain combines TRBV24-1 with TRBJ2-2; 7 bases fit TRBD2. Germline trimming cut 5 bases from V and 5 bases from J; bases unmatched to any gene: 7. Germline V CDR1 and CDR2: KGHDR, SFDVKD. This CDR3 has 15 residues.

The rearrangement joins TRBV25-1 to TRBJ1-2, with D perhaps matching TRBD1 (6 bases). Germline assignment: CDR1 MGHDK and CDR2 SYGVNS. V lost 2 bases and J 6 bases, leaving 13 bases between the germline ends. This CDR3 is 14 amino acids long. The CDR3 loop is CASSEGQHSHGYTF. The CDR3 DNA reads TGTGCCAGCAGTGAAGGACAGCACTCTCATGGCTACACCTTC.

Worth noting for this clone: Other DNA sequences from this sample encode an identical CDR3 as well. This chain connects TRBV19 to TRBJ2-7; D might be TRBD1 (5 bases). Trimming pared 2 bases from V and 4 bases from J, leaving 9 bases between. Per germline, CDR1 LNHDA and CDR2 SQIVND (reference sequence). The CDR3 runs to 13 residues. CDR3 bases: TGTGCCAGTAGTATAAGGCAGGGATACGAGCAGTACTTC. Protein sequence: CASSIRQGYEQYF.

The V and J genes are TRBV3-1 (or the pseudogene TRBV3-2) and TRBJ2-7; D is possibly TRBD1 (6 bases). The germline V and J ends were trimmed by 1 base and 1 base, with 8 bases remaining between them. The CDR3 is made up of 14 amino acids. Per germline, CDR1 LGHDT and CDR2 YNNKEL (reference sequence). CDR3 DNA sequence: TGTGCCAGCAGCCAAGGCACAGGGTCCTACGAGCAGTACTTC. Translating gives CASSQGTGSYEQYF.

This rearrangement joins TRBV6-5 to TRBJ2-7; TRBD2 is a possible D gene (5 bases). With 9 bases removed from V and 0 bases from J, the gap between germline ends came to 15 bases. CDR1 and CDR2 (germline): MNHEY, SVGAGI. This CDR3 is built from 14 residues. In DNA form, the CDR3 reads TGTGCCAGTAGGGAGTCGACGGTCTCCTACGAGCAGTACTTC. Translation: CASRESTVSYEQYF.

V and J are TRBV7-2 and TRBJ1-3; 12 bases are shared with TRBD1. The V gene end was trimmed by 1 base and the J gene end by 9 bases; junction bases not matched to a gene: 4. This CDR3 contains 15 residues. From germline, CDR1 is SGHTA and CDR2 FQGNSA. The CDR3 loop is CASSLVGQGASTIYF. The CDR3 nucleotides are TGTGCCAGCAGCTTAGTGGGACAGGGGGCTTCCACCATATATTTT.

This chain links TRBV28 with TRBJ1-6; D gene ambiguous. Trimming removed 6 bases at V and 0 bases at J, with 15 bases between. This CDR3 has 17 residues. In germline, CDR1 is MDHEN, CDR2 SYDVKM. Here the CDR3 reads CASRDTSLSSYNSPLHF. The CDR3 bases are TGTGCCAGCAGAGACACGTCACTTAGCTCCTATAATTCACCCCTCCACTTT.

The CDR3 DNA follows: TGTGCCAGTAGTATGTCATTCACCGGGGAGACCCAGTACTTC. The encoded protein is CASSMSFTGETQYF. J is TRBJ2-5 and V is TRBV19, with no clear D. CDR3 length: 14 residues. Trimming shortened V by 3 bases and J by 5 bases, and 13 bases separated the two germline ends. Germline CDR1 LNHDA, CDR2 SQIVND (reference sequence).

V and J are TRBV28 and TRBJ2-1; TRBD1 matches 12 bases. Germline values: CDR1 MDHEN, CDR2 SYDVKM. The CDR3 has 14 amino acids. Trimming cost V 7 bases and J 8 bases; bases outside gene matches: 6. CDR3 coding DNA: TGTGCCAGCAAAGGGACAGGGGGCCACGATGAGCAGTTCTTC. Residues: CASKGTGGHDEQFF. Variable domain in full (rest from reference TRBV28 and TRBJ2-1): DVKVTQSSRYLVKRTGEKVFLECVQDMDHENMFWYRQDPGLGLRLIYFSYDVKMKEKGDIPEGYSVSREKKERFSLILESASTNQTSMYLCASKGTGGHDEQFFGPGTRLTVL.

The V call is TRBV4-1, the J call TRBJ2-5; TRBD2 matches at 7 bases. The germline V gene has CDR1 MGHRA and CDR2 YSYEKL. The trim removed 2 bases at V and 2 bases at J, leaving 5 bases unmatched. The CDR3 contains 15 residues. DNA of the CDR3: TGCGCCAGCAGCCAATTGTACGGGGGGCAAGAGACCCAGTACTTC. It yields the protein CASSQLYGGQETQYF.